This T cell receptor (beta chain) is from a study of blood T cell repertoires in COVID-19. Study overall: Both acute and convalescent COVID-19 samples were obtained from the United States, Italy and Spain. The cDNA or gDNA used as material had been derived from T cells, B-cell-depleted T cells, or PBMCs.

As originally analysed: Amplified reference gene primers provided the basis for estimating nucleated cell counts. Method: immunoSEQ multiplex PCR; TCRdb's copy keeps in-frame clones and lacks some. V, J and clone size are those of that table, while D and trimming were read from the DNA. The table records approximately 180,000 clones, roughly 91% of them present only once. The germline V gene encodes CDR1 SEHNR and CDR2 FQNEAQ (reference sequence). This CDR3 has 16 amino acids. After removal of 1 base from V and 7 bases from J, the junction contained 9 bases not matched to a gene. The clonotype was recovered from a man aged 35-49 years with active or convalescent COVID-19. The chain uses TRBV7-9 and TRBJ2-1, with TRBD1 identical over 8 bases. Specimen: peripheral blood. The CDR3 region has the DNA TGTGCCAGCAGCTTAGTTGGGCAGGGGGCATGGAATGAGCAGTTCTTC. It yields the protein CASSLVGQGAWNEQFF.